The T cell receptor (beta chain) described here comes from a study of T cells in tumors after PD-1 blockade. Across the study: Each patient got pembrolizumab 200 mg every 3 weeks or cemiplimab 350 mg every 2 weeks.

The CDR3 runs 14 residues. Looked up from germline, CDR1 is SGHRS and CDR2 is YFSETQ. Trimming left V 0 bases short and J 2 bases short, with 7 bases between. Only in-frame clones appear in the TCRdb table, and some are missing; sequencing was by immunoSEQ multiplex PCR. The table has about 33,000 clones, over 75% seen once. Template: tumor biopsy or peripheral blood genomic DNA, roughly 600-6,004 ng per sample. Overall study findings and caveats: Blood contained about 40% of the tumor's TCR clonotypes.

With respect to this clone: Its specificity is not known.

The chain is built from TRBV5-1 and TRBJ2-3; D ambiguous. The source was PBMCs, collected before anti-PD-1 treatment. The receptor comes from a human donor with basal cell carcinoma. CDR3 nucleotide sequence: TGCGCCAGCAGCTTGGGTCTGTCCACAGATACGCAGTATTTT. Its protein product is CASSLGLSTDTQYF.